This is a list of T cell receptor beta chains from one sample in a study of blood T cells in healthy people across ages. MiXCR, run by TCRdb on the 5' RACE reads, gives a single entry per CDR3 protein. The sample holds around 780,000 distinct CDR3 sequences, roughly 25% seen once. The same data also went into a second study, on T cells of mothers and their children.

The sequenced sample was blood. All receptors derive from a boy between 10 and 17 years old in good health. Both conserved end residues are part of each CDR3. D genes are given only for firm matches. Not every row has a clone size; where given, it reads once, few, many or a size class.

V	J	D	size	CDR3	DNA
TRBV28	TRBJ2-3	TRBD1	few	CASSQGQFTDTQYF	TGTGCCAGCAGTCAGGGACAGTTCACAGATACGCAGTATTTT
TRBV10-2	TRBJ2-1	TRBD2	few	CASSGLAGGNEQFF	TGCGCCAGCAGCGGACTAGCGGGGGGGAATGAGCAGTTCTTC
TRBV9	TRBJ2-5	.	.	CASSVANGLWETQYF	TGTGCCAGCAGCGTGGCTAATGGTCTTTGGGAGACCCAGTACTTC
TRBV5-1	TRBJ2-5	TRBD1	.	CASSSGQGNQETQYF	TGCGCCAGCAGCTCGGGACAGGGCAACCAAGAGACCCAGTACTTC
TRBV3-1	TRBJ1-3	.	once	CASSQEFGLGTIYF	TGTGCCAGCAGCCAAGAATTTGGGTTGGGAACCATATATTTT
TRBV7-6	TRBJ2-5	.	few	CASSPVTLMETQYF	TGTGCCAGCAGCCCCGTGACACTGATGGAGACCCAGTACTTC
TRBV6-5	TRBJ1-1	.	.	CASRSWDSSAEAFF	TGTGCCAGCAGGTCTTGGGATTCGTCCGCTGAAGCTTTCTTT
TRBV12-5	TRBJ2-3	.	.	CASGITGSTDTQYF	TGTGCTAGTGGCATCACGGGTAGCACAGATACGCAGTATTTT
TRBV4-1	TRBJ1-1	.	.	CASSQVTTGNTEAFF	TGCGCCAGCAGCCAGGTTACTACAGGGAACACTGAAGCTTTCTTT
TRBV19	TRBJ2-2	TRBD2	.	CASSMLTGTSGGPKANTGELFF	TGTGCCAGTAGTATGCTCACCGGGACTAGCGGGGGACCCAAGGCGAACACCGGGGAGCTGTTTTTT
TRBV6-5	TRBJ2-2	.	.	CASTPGGAGELFF	TGTGCCAGCACCCCCGGTGGGGCCGGGGAGCTGTTTTTT
TRBV14	TRBJ2-7	.	few	CASSRARDIYPYEQYF	TGTGCCAGCAGCAGGGCCCGGGACATCTACCCCTACGAGCAGTACTTC
TRBV27	TRBJ2-3	TRBD1	few	CASSRQGRGTQYF	TGTGCCAGCAGTCGACAGGGCAGGGGTACGCAGTATTTT
TRBV9	TRBJ2-7	.	.	CASSADTSSPYEQYF	TGTGCCAGCAGCGCGGACACCTCATCCCCCTACGAGCAGTACTTC
TRBV12-3/TRBV12-4	TRBJ2-5	.	.	CASSPQGGWETQYF	TGTGCCAGCAGTCCACAGGGTGGTTGGGAGACCCAGTACTTC
TRBV5-5	TRBJ2-7	.	few	CASSTNIGEQYF	TGTGCCAGCAGCACCAATATCGGCGAGCAGTACTTC
TRBV12-3/TRBV12-4	TRBJ2-4	.	few	CASSPESADIQYF	TGTGCCAGCAGCCCCGAATCCGCAGACATTCAGTACTTC
TRBV24-1	TRBJ2-1	TRBD1	.	CATSDRTGLGNEQFF	TGTGCCACCAGTGATAGGACAGGTCTGGGCAATGAGCAGTTCTTC